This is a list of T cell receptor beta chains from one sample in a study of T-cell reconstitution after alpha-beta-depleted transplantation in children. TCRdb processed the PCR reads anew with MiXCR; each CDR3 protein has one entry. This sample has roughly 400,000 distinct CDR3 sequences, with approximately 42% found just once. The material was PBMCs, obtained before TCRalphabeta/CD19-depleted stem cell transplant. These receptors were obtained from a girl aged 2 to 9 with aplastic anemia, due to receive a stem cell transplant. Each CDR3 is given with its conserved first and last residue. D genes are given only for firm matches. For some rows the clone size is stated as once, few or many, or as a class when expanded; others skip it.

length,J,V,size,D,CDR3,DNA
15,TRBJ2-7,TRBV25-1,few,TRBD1,CASSDGRQGAYEQYF,TGTGCCAGCAGTGATGGGAGACAGGGGGCCTACGAGCAGTACTTC
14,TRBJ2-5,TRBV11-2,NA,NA,CASSLDLSLETQYF,TGTGCCAGCAGCTTAGATCTGTCCTTGGAGACCCAGTACTTC
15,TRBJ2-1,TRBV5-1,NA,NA,CASSSLVARYNEQFF,TGCGCCAGCAGCTCGCTGGTGGCTAGGTACAATGAGCAGTTCTTC
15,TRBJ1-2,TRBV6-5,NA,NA,CASSYSRRNGVGYTF,TGTGCCAGCAGTTACTCGAGGCGAAATGGGGTTGGCTACACCTTC
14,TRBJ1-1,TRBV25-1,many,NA,CASSEQGVGTEAFF,TGTGCCAGCAGTGAACAGGGAGTGGGCACTGAAGCTTTCTTT
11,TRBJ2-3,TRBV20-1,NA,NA,CSAIANLRQYF,TGCAGTGCTATAGCGAATCTTAGGCAGTATTTT
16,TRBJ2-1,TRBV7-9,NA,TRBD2,CASSPALAGGLNEQFF,TGTGCCAGCAGCCCCGCCCTAGCGGGAGGGCTAAATGAGCAGTTCTTC
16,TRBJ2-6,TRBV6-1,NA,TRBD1,CASKGQGAGGANVLTF,TGTGCCAGCAAGGGACAGGGGGCAGGTGGGGCCAACGTCCTGACTTTC
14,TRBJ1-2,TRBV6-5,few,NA,CASSSVQGVGGYTF,TGTGCCAGCAGTTCCGTACAGGGAGTTGGTGGCTACACCTTC
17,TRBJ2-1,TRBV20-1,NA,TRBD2,CSARKGSGRPPVGEQFF,TGCAGTGCTAGAAAGGGTAGCGGGAGGCCTCCGGTAGGAGAGCAGTTCTTC
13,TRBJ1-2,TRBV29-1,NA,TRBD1,CSASPQGDYGYTF,TGCAGCGCCTCACCGCAGGGGGACTATGGCTACACCTTC
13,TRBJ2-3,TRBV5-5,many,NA,CASSLSPRDTQYF,TGTGCCAGCAGCTTGAGTCCCCGCGATACGCAGTATTTT
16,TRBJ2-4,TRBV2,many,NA,CASSEQGTRIGHIQYF,TGTGCCAGCAGTGAACAGGGCACACGAATCGGCCACATTCAGTACTTC
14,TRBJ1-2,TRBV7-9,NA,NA,CASSLVTPNYGYTF,TGTGCCAGCAGCTTAGTCACCCCTAACTATGGCTACACCTTC
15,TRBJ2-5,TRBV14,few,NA,CASSQERTGGETQYF,TGTGCCAGCAGCCAAGAGAGAACGGGCGGGGAGACCCAGTACTTC